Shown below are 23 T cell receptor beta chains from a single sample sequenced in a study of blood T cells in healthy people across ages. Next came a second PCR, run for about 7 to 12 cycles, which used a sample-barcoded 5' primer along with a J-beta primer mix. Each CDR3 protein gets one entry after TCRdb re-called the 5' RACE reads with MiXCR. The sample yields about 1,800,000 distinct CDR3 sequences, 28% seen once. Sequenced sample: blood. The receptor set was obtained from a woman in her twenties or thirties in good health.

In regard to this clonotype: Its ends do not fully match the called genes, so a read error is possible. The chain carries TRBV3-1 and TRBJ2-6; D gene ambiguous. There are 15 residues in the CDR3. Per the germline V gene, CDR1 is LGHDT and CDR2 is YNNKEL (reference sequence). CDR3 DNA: TGTGCCAACAGCCCCAGAGTTACGGGGGCCAACGTCCTGACTTTC. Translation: CANSPRVTGANVLTF. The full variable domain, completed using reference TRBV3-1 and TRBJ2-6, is DTAVSQTPKYLVTQMGNDKSIKCEQNLGHDTMYWYKQDSKKFLKIMFSYNNKELIINETVPNRFSPKSPDKAHLNLHINSLELGDSAVYFCANSPRVTGANVLTFGAGSRLTVL.

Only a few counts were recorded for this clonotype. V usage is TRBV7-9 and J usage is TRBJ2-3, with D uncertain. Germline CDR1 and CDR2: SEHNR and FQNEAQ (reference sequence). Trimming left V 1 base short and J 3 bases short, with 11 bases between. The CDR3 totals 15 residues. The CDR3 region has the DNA TGTGCCAGCAGCTTAGTTCGCCTCCCGACAGATACGCAGTATTTT. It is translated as CASSLVRLPTDTQYF.

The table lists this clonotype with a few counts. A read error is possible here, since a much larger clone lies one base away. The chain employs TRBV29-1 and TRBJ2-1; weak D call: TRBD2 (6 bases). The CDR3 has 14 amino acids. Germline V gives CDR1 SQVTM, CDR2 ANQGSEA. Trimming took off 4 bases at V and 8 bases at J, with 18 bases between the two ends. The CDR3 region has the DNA TGCAGCGTTGGATTTAGGTTGCGGGGCTATGAGCAGTTCTTC. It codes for CSVGFRLRGYEQFF.

CDR3 in DNA: TGCGCCAGCAGCCATCCCACGGACGGGAGTGGAAACACCATATATTTT. Translated: CASSHPTDGSGNTIYF. The V and J genes are TRBV4-1 and TRBJ1-3, with D unresolved. The CDR3 consists of 16 residues. Per the germline V gene, CDR1 is MGHRA and CDR2 is YSYEKL. Trimming cost V 3 bases and J 3 bases, with 15 bases left between them.

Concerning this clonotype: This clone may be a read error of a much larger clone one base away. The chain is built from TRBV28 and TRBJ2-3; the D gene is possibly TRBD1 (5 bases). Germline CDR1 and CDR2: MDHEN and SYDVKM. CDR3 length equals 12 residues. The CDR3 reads CVSSLNRDTQYF. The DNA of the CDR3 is TGTGTCAGCAGTCTCAACAGGGATACGCAGTATTTT.

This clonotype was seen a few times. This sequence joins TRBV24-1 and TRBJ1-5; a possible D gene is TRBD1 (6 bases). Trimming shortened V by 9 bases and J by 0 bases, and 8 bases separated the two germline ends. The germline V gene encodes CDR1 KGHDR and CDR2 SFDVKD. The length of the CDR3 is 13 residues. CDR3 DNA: TGTGCCACCGAGGGGGATAGCAATCAGCCCCAGCATTTT. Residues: CATEGDSNQPQHF.

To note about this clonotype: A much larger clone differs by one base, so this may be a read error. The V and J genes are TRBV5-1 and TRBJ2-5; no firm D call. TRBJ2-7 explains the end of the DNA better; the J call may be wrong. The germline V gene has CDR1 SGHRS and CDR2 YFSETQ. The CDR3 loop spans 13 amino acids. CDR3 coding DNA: TGCGCCAGCAGCTCGGAAAGCTCCCACGAGCAGTACTTC. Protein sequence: CASSSESSHEQYF.

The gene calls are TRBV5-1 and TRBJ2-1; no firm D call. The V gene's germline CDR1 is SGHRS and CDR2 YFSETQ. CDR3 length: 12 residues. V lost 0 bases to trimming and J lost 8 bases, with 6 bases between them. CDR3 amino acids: CASSLVQYEQFF. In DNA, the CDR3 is TGCGCCAGCAGCTTGGTGCAGTATGAGCAGTTCTTC. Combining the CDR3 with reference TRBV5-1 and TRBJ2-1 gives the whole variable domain KAGVTQTPRYLIKTRGQQVTLSCSPISGHRSVSWYQQTPGQGLQFLFEYFSETQRNKGNFPGRFSGRQFSNSRSEMNVSTLELGDSALYLCASSLVQYEQFFGPGTRLTVL.

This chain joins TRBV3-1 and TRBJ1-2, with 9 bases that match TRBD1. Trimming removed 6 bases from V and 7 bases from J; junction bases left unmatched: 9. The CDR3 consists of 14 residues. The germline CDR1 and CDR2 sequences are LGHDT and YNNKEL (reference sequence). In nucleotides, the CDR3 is TGTGCCAGCAGACCTACAGGGGGCGCATCTGGCTACACCTTC. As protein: CASRPTGGASGYTF.

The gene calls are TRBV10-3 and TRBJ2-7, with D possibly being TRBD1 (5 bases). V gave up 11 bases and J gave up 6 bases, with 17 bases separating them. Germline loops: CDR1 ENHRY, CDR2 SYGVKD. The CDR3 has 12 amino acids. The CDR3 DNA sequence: TGTGCCGCCCGGGCTGGGGCCTCCGAGCAGTACTTC. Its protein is CAARAGASEQYF.

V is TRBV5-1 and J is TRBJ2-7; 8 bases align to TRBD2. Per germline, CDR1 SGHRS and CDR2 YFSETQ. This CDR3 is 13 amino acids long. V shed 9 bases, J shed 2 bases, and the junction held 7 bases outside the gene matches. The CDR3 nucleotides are TGCGCCATTCCAGCGGGGGTAGCCTACGAGCAGTACTTC. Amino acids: CAIPAGVAYEQYF.

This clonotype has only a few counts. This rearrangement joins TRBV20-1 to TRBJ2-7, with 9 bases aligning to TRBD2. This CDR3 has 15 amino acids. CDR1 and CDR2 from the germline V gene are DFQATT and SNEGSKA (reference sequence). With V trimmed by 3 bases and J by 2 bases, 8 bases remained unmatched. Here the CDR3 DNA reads TGCAGTGCTAGCCAAGCGGGGGGACGACCCTACGAGCAGTACTTC. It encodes CSASQAGGRPYEQYF.

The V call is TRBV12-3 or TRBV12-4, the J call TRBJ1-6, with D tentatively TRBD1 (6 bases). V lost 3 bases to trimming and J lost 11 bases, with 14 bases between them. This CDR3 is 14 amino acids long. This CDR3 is CASSLSGANPPLHF. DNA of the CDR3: TGTGCCAGCAGTTTGTCAGGGGCCAATCCACCCCTCCACTTT.

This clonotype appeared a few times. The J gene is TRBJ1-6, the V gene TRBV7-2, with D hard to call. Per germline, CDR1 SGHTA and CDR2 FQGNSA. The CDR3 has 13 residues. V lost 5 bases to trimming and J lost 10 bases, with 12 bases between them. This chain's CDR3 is CASSGSKASPLHF. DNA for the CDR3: TGTGCCAGCAGCGGCAGCAAAGCGTCACCCCTCCACTTT. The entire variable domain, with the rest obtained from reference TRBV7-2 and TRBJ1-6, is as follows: GAGVSQSPSNKVTEKGKDVELRCDPISGHTALYWYRQSLGQGLEFLIYFQGNSAPDKSGLPSDRFSAERTGGSVSTLTIQRTQQEDSAVYLCASSGSKASPLHFGNGTRLTVT.

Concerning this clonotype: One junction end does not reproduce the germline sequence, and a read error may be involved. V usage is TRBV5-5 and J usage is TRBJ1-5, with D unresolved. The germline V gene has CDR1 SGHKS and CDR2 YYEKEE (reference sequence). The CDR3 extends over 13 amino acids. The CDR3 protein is CASSSRSDQPQHF. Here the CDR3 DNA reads TGTGCCAGCAGCTCGCGAAGCGATCAGCCTCAGCATTTT.

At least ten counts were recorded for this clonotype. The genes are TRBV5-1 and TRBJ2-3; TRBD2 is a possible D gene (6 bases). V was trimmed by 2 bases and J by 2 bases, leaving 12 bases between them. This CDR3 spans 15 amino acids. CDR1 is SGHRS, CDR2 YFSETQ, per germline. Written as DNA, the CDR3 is TGCGCCAGCAGCTTTTCTAGCGTATCCACAGATACGCAGTATTTT. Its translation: CASSFSSVSTDTQYF.

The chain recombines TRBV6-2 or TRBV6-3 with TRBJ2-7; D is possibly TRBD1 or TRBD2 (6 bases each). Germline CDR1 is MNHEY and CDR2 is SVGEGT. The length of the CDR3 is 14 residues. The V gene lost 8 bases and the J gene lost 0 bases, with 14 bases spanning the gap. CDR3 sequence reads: CASGRGTNSYEQYF. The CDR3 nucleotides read TGTGCCAGCGGTCGCGGGACAAACTCCTACGAGCAGTACTTC.

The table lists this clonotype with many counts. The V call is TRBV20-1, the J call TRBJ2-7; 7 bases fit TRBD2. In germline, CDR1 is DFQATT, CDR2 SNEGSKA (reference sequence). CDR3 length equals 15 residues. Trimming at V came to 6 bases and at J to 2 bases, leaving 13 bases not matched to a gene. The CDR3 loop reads CSADRLSGRAYEQYF. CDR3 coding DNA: TGCAGTGCCGACCGACTTAGCGGGCGCGCCTACGAGCAGTACTTC.

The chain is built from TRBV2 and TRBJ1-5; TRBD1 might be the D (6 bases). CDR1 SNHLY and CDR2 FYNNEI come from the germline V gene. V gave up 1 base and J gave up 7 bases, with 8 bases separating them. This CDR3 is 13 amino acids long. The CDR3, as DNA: TGTGCCAGCAGTGAAGAGGGGGGACAGCCCCAGCATTTT. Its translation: CASSEEGGQPQHF.

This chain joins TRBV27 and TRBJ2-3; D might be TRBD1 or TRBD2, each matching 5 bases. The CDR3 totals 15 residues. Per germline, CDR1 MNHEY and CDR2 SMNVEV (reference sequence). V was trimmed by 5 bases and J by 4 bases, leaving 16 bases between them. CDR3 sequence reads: CASSPPGRRADTQYF. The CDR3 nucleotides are TGTGCCAGCAGTCCGCCGGGACGCAGGGCAGATACGCAGTATTTT.

The DNA of the CDR3 is TGTGCCACCAGCAGAGAGGATCGGCGGACCGGGGGCTACACCTTC. Translating gives CATSREDRRTGGYTF. V and J are TRBV15 and TRBJ1-2; D not certain. Trimming removed 0 bases at V and 8 bases at J, with 16 bases between. The CDR3 runs to 15 residues. CDR1 and CDR2 (germline): LNHNV, YYDKDF (reference sequence).

The CDR3 coding sequence is TGTGCCAGCAGTTTAGGGTTTGAAGCTTTCTTT. This sequence encodes CASSLGFEAFF. The V call is TRBV12-3 or TRBV12-4, the J call TRBJ1-1; D not certain. V dropped 1 base and J dropped 7 bases, with 4 bases sitting between them. CDR3 size: 11 residues.

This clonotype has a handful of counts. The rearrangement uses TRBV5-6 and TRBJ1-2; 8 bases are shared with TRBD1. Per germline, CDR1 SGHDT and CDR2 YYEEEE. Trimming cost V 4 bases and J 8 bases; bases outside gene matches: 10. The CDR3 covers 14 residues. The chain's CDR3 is CASSMGQAGDGYTF. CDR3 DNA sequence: TGTGCCAGCAGCATGGGACAGGCCGGGGACGGCTACACCTTC.